This T cell receptor (beta chain) was recorded in a study of blood T cell repertoires in COVID-19. Background on the study: Samples representing acute and convalescent COVID-19 were sourced from the United States, Italy and Spain. T cells, B-cell-depleted T cells, or PBMCs provided the cDNA or gDNA that served as material.

Study processing details: It was from reference gene primer amplification that nucleated cell counts were estimated. Libraries were prepared by immunoSEQ multiplex PCR; TCRdb keeps only in-frame clonotypes and omits some of them. V, J and clone size are those of that table, while D and trimming were read from the DNA. This sample has fewer than 300,000 clones, with roughly nine tenths found just once. The CDR3 is 17 amino acids. Trimming pared 4 bases from V and 0 bases from J, leaving 17 bases between. Germline V CDR1 and CDR2: SGHNT, YYREEE (reference sequence). The gene calls are TRBV5-4 and TRBJ2-1, with D possibly matching TRBD2 (6 bases). This sequence originates from a woman in her twenties or thirties with COVID-19, enrolled during active disease. The sequenced material came from peripheral blood. The CDR3 loop reads CASSPRASARSYNEQFF. Written as DNA, the CDR3 is TGTGCCAGCAGCCCCCGGGCTAGCGCCCGCTCCTACAATGAGCAGTTCTTC.